One T cell receptor beta chain is described in this entry. Its antigen is unknown. PCR was performed using 60 Vbeta and 13 Jbeta primers. Repertoires were generated with immunoSEQ multiplex PCR, while TCRdb's copy carries only in-frame clones and drops some. This sample carries 150,000 or so clones, approximately 81% of them seen once, and the ten largest clones take less than 2%. Germline values: CDR1 SNHLY, CDR2 FYNNEI. The CDR3 consists of 15 residues. V lost 11 bases and J lost 3; bases outside the gene matches: 13. The entry originates in a study of cytomegalovirus exposure and HLA in healthy donors. General study points: Later on, a genetic analysis was performed. It linked a missense variant in DCLRE1C with V- and J-gene trimming of TCR beta.

The chain combines TRBV2 with TRBJ2-3; 8 positions agree with TRBD2. The sample was PBMCs. The clonotype comes from a male donor in good health and CMV-seronegative. The CDR3 region has the DNA TGTGCCGGAAGGGTTAGCGGGACCAAAACAGATACGCAGTATTTT. As protein: CAGRVSGTKTDTQYF.